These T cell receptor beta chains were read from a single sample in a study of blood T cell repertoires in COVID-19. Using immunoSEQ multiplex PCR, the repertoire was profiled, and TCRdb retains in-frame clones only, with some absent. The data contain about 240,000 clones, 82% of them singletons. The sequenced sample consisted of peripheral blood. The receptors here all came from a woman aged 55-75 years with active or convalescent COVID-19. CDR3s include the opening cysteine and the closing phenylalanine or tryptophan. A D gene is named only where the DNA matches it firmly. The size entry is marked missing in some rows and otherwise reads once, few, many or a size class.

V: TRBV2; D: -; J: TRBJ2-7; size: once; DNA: TGTGCCAGCAGACAAGACTCGCCCTACGAGCAGTACTTC; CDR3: CASRQDSPYEQYF
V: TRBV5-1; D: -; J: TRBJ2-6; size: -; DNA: TGCGCCAGCAGCTCGGACAGTCCTGGGGCCAACGTCCTGACTTTC; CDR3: CASSSDSPGANVLTF
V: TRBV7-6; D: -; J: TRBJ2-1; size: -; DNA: TGTGCCAGCAGCTTTGCGGGGATAGGGGCGAATGAGCAGTTCTTC; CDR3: CASSFAGIGANEQFF
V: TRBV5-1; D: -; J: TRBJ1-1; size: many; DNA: TGCGCCAGCAGCTTGGGTCTGGGGGCGATAAACACTGAAGCTTTCTTT; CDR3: CASSLGLGAINTEAFF
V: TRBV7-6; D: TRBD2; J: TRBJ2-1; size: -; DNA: TGTGCCAGCAGCTTGATCTCGGGGGGGCCCGTTGAGCAGTTCTTC; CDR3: CASSLISGGPVEQFF
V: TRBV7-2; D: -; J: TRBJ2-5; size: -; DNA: TGTGCCAGCAGCTTAGTATGGCCAACCGGGAAGACCCAGTACTTC; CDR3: CASSLVWPTGKTQYF
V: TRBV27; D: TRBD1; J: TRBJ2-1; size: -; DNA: TGTGCCAGCACCAACAGGGGCGACTCCTACAATGAGCAGTTCTTC; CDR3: CASTNRGDSYNEQFF
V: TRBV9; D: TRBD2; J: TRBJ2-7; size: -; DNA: TGTGCCAGCAGCGACCTAGCGGGGCCCTACGAGCAGTACTTC; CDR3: CASSDLAGPYEQYF
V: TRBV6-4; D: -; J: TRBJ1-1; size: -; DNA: TGTGCCAGCAGTGACTCCACAGTGCTGAGTATTCTCCGGGGCACTGAAGCTTTCTTT; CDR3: CASSDSTVLSILRGTEAFF
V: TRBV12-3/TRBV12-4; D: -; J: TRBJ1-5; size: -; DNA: TGTGCCAGCAGCCGGGGTAAGCCCCAGCATTTT; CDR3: CASSRGKPQHF
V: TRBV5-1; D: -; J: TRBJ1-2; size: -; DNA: TGCGCCAGCAGCTTGGGAGGCGTCGGCCAAAGCTATGGCTACACCTTC; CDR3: CASSLGGVGQSYGYTF
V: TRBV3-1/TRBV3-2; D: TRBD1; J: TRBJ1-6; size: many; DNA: TGTGCCAGCAGCCAAGGGACAGGCTTTTCACCCCTCCACTTT; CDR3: CASSQGTGFSPLHF
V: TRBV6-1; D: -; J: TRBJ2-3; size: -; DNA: TGTGCCAGCAGCCGAGGGGGGGCAGATACGCAGTATTTT; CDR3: CASSRGGADTQYF
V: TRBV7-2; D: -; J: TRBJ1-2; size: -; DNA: TGTGCCAGCACTGACAGATACTATGGCTACACCTTC; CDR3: CASTDRYYGYTF
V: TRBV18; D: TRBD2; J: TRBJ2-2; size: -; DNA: TGTGCCAGCTCACCACCAGGACTAGCGGGGGCAAGCGCCGGGGAGCTGTTTTTT; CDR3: CASSPPGLAGASAGELFF
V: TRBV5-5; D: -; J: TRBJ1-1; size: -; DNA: TGTGCCAGCAGCTTCGGGGATCGGGGCACTGAAGCTTTCTTT; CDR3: CASSFGDRGTEAFF
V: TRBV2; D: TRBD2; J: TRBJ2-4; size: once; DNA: TGTGCCAGCAGAGGATCCGAGGGAGGGCGAAGAAACATTCAGTACTTC; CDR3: CASRGSEGGRRNIQYF
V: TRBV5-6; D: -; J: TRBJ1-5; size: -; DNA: TGTGCCAGCAGCTGGGCAGGGGATCAGCCCCAGCATTTT; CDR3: CASSWAGDQPQHF
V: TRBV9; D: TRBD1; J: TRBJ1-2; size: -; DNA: TGTGCCAGCAGCGTAGGTCAGGGGGATGGCTACACCTTC; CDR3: CASSVGQGDGYTF
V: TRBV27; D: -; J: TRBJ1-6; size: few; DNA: TGTGCCAGCAGTTACTCGACGGGAGGGGGTGCGCTGGCCCTCCACTTT; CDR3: CASSYSTGGGALALHF
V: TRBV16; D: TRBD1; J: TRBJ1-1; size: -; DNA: TGTGCCAGCAGCCGTCGGACAGGGAGGTCTGAAGCTTTCTTT; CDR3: CASSRRTGRSEAFF
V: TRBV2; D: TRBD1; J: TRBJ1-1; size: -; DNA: TGTGCCAGCAGCGACAGGGGAACTGAAGCTTTCTTT; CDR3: CASSDRGTEAFF
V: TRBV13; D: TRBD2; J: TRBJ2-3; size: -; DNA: TGTGCCAGCAGCCGGGGACTAGCGGCTAGCACAGATACGCAGTATTTT; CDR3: CASSRGLAASTDTQYF
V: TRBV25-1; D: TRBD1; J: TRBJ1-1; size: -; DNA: TGTGCCAGCAGTGACCGATACAGGGGAACAACTGAAGCTTTCTTT; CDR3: CASSDRYRGTTEAFF
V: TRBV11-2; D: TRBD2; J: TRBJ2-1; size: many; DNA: TGTGCCAGCAGCCGCGGGGGAAGCTCCTACAATGAGCAGTTCTTC; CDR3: CASSRGGSSYNEQFF
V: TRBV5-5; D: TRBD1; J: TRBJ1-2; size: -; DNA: TGTGCCAGCACCCCTCACCGGGACAGGGCCTATGGCTACACCTTC; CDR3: CASTPHRDRAYGYTF
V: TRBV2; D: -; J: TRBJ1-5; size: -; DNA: TGTGCCAGCAATTCAGGGAGGAATCAGCCCCAGCATTTT; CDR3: CASNSGRNQPQHF
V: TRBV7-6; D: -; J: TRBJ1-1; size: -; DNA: TGTGCCAGCAGCCCGTCGACACTTATGAACACTGAAGCTTTCTTT; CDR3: CASSPSTLMNTEAFF
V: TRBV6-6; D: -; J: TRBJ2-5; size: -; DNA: TGTGCCAGCCGGGGAGTGCAGACCCAGTACTTC; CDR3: CASRGVQTQYF
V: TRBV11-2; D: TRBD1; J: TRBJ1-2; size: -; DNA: TGTGCCAGCAGCTTTCCAGGGGGCGTTGGCTACACCTTC; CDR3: CASSFPGGVGYTF
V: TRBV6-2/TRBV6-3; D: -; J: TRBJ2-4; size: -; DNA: TGTGCCAGCAGTCCCGGGTTGGGTAGGGGAGCCAAAAACATTCAGTACTTC; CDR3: CASSPGLGRGAKNIQYF
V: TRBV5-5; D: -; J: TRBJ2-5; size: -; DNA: TGTGCCAGCAGCTTGGCCGTGACAGCTCAAGAGACCCAGTACTTC; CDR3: CASSLAVTAQETQYF
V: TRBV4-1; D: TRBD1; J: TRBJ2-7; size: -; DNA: TGCGCCAGCAGCCAAGATCCCAAGGGGGCAGCCTCTCTCCGATCGCAGTACTTC; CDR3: CASSQDPKGAASLRSQYF
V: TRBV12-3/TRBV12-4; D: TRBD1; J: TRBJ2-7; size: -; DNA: TGTGCCAGCAGCGGACAGGGGGCGAGAGAGCAGTACTTC; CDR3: CASSGQGAREQYF
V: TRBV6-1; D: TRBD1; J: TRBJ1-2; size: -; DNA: TGTGCCAGCTCCGGGACAGGGGACTATGGCTACACCTTC; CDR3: CASSGTGDYGYTF
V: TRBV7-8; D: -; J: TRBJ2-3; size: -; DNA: TGTGCCAGCAGCTTCCACACAGATACGCAGTATTTT; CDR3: CASSFHTDTQYF
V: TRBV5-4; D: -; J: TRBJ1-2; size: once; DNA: TGTGCCAGCAGCTCCCCAGGGAACTATGGCTACACCTTC; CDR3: CASSSPGNYGYTF
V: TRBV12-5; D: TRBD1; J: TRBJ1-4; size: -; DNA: TGTGCTAGTGGTTTGACGACAGGGGGCTTTGAAAAACTGTTTTTT; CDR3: CASGLTTGGFEKLFF
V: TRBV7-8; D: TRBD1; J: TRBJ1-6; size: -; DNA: TGTGCCAGCAGCTTAGAGGGTGCAGGGGGCACGGCACCCCTCCACTTT; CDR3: CASSLEGAGGTAPLHF
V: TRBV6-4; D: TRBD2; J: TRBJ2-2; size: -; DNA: TGTGCCAGCAGTCGACTAGCGGGGGCCTCTAACACCGGGGAGCTGTTTTTT; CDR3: CASSRLAGASNTGELFF
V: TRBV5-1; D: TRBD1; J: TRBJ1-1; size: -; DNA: TGCGCCAGCAGCTCGACAGGGGAGTTGAACACTGAAGCTTTCTTT; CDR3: CASSSTGELNTEAFF
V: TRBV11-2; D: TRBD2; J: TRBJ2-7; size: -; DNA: TGTGCCAGCAGCCAAAGCGGGGTCCCCTCCTACGAGCAGTACTTC; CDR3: CASSQSGVPSYEQYF
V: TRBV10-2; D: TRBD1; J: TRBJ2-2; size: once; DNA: TGCGCCAGCAGTTATGACAGGGGATGGACCGGGGAGCTGTTTTTT; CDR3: CASSYDRGWTGELFF
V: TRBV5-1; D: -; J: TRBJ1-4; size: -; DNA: TGCGCCAGCAGCATCAGGGGCTCTCAGGAAAAACTGTTTTTT; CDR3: CASSIRGSQEKLFF
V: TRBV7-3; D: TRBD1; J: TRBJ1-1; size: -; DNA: TGTGCCAGCAGCGCCCAGGGGGTCGGAACTGAAGCTTTCTTT; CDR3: CASSAQGVGTEAFF
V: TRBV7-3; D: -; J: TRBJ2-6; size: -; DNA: TGTGCCAGCAGCACGACGGGGGCTGGGGCCAACGTCCTGACTTTC; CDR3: CASSTTGAGANVLTF
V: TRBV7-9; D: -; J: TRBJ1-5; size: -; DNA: TGTGCCAGCAGCTTAGATACGGGGGGCCCCAGCAATCAGCCCCAGCATTTT; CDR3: CASSLDTGGPSNQPQHF
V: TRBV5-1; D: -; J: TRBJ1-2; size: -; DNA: TGCGCCAGCAGCTTGGCGACTGGAACCTATGGCTACACCTTC; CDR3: CASSLATGTYGYTF
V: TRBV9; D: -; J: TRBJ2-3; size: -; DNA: TGTGCCAGCAGCCCTTGGCCGGGGGAGAGCACAGATACGCAGTATTTT; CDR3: CASSPWPGESTDTQYF
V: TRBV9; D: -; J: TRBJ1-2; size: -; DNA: TGTGCCAGCAGCCCGACAGGAAACGGAGGTCGGATCTATGGCTACACCTTC; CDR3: CASSPTGNGGRIYGYTF
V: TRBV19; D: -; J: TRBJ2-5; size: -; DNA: TGTGCCAGTAGTAGGACAATGGTGGGGACCCAGTACTTC; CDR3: CASSRTMVGTQYF